This T cell receptor gamma chain comes out of a study of intestinal T cells in coeliac disease. The wider study: TRG cohort coeliac patients averaged around 15 years; controls averaged around 50.

Whole-study results and caveats: Coeliac and control groups differed significantly in age. Each sample likely lost a proportion of TCR sequences from degraded FFPE DNA.

V gave up 1 base and J gave up 1 base; unmatched junction bases: 1. Germline loops: CDR1 VINAFY, CDR2 YDVSNSKD. This CDR3 region has 13 residues. For each case, the template was genomic DNA from ten 5-µm formalin-fixed paraffin-embedded scrolls. The TRG library came from about 0.2 ug of biopsy DNA amplified with LymphoTrack primers. TCRdb ran CATT on the multiplex PCR reads. The sample records 790 or so gamma-chain clones, about half being singletons. By sample fraction, this clone is large. Antigen unknown. The chain joins TRGV5 to TRGJ1 or TRGJ2. The origin of this receptor is a human donor with celiac disease. The sequencing input was a duodenal biopsy. CDR3 loop: CATWDRNYYKKLF. In nucleotides, the CDR3 is TGTGCCACCTGGGACAGAAATTATTATAAGAAACTCTTT.